This TCR beta chain derives from a study of T-cell reconstitution after alpha-beta-depleted transplantation in children. Points from the study as a whole: Newly produced T cells mostly provided counts and TCRbeta diversity after one year, as hyperexpanded clones declined. Where some patients showed high TCRbeta diversity at day 60, it came from recipient T cells and thymic progenitors that had survived. Expanded clones from the graft, numbering several hundred, reportedly supplied alpha-beta T cells about two months after transplant.

Construction of the TCRbeta library involved unique molecular identifiers. TCRdb re-derived calls from the PCR reads in MiXCR, one entry per CDR3 protein. The table shows fewer than 350,000 distinct CDR3 sequences, with about 9.4% occurring only once. This clonotype was observed many times. Its antigen remains unidentified. The V and J ends lost 5 bases and 5 bases respectively, with 18 bases between them. This CDR3 region has 15 residues. The germline CDR1 and CDR2 sequences are LNHDA and SQIVND (reference sequence). The clonotype originates from a boy younger than two with acute myeloid leukemia, due to receive a stem cell transplant. This chain links TRBV19 with TRBJ1-1, with D possibly TRBD1 on 5 matching bases. The input for sequencing was PBMCs, taken before TCRalphabeta/CD19-depleted stem cell transplant. CDR3 loop: CASSAWDGEGTEAFF. The CDR3 nucleotides read TGTGCCAGTAGTGCATGGGACGGTGAAGGGACTGAAGCTTTCTTT.